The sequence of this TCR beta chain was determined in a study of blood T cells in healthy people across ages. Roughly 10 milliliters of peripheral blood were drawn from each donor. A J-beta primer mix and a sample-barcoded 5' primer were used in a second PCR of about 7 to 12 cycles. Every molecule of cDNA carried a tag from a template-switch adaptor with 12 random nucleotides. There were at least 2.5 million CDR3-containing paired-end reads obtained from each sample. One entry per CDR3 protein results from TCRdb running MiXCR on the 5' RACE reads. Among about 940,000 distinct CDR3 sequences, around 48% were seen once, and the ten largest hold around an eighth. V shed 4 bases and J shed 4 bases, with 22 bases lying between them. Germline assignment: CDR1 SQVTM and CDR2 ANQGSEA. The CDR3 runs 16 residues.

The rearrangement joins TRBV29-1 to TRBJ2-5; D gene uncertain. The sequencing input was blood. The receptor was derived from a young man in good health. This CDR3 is CSVVGGQTVGGETQYF. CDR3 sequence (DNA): TGCAGCGTTGTGGGTGGGCAGACGGTTGGTGGAGAGACCCAGTACTTC.